The source of this T cell receptor beta chain is a study of shared clonotypes between healthy human individuals. General study results and limits: Sample collection involved blood only; tissue repertoires are likely different. Despite large depth, sorted-subset datasets appeared incompletely sequenced.

As to this clone: Its antigen is not identified.

Germline V lookup: CDR1 MNHNS, CDR2 SASEGT. The CDR3 is 14 amino acids. V was clipped by 7 bases and J by 10 bases, with 22 bases between them. The split of CD4+ cells yielded CD45RA+ naive and CD45RA-negative memory subsets. Each subset's genomic DNA was shared equally among a number of immunoSEQ plates. Only in-frame clones appear in the TCRdb table, and some are missing; sequencing was by immunoSEQ multiplex PCR. The sample records about 2.3 million clones, around 93% being singletons. The origin of this receptor is a man aged 18 to 30 in good health. Some clones in this sample may be carry-over from other donors' samples. The material sequenced was naive CD4+ T cells from PBMCs. As to subset: CD45RA+ positively selected. The chain employs TRBV6-1 and TRBJ2-5; D possibly uses TRBD1 or TRBD2 (5 bases each). The CDR3 loop reads CASTSKGPPAGQYF. CDR3 sequence (DNA): TGTGCCAGCACCAGCAAGGGACCCCCGGCGGGCCAGTACTTC.